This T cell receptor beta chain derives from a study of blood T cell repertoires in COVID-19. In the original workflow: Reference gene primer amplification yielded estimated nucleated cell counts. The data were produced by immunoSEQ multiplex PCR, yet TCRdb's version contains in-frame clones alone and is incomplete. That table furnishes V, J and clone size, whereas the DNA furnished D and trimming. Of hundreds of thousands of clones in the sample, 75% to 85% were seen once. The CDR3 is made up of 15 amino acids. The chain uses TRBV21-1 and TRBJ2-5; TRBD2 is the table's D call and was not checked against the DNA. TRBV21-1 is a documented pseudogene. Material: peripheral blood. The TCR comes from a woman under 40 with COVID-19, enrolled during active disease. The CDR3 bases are TGTGCCAGCCAGCCTAGCGGGTGGTTTGAAGAGACCCAGTACTTC. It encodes CASQPSGWFEETQYF.